Below, 5 T cell receptor beta chains from the same sample are listed, as sequenced in a study of CD8 T cells in ankylosing spondylitis. TCRdb called the 5' RACE reads again in MiXCR, with one record for every CDR3 protein. Counted here are 230,000 or so distinct CDR3 sequences, over 15% occurring once; the ten biggest clones make up more than 25%. Sequences were obtained from blood, either unsorted or a sorted T cell fraction (not recorded which). The receptors derive from a male donor with ankylosing spondylitis or in good health (not recorded which).

This clonotype was seen many times. This sequence joins TRBV29-1 and TRBJ2-7, with D possibly being TRBD1 (5 bases). Germline assignment: CDR1 SQVTM and CDR2 ANQGSEA. V lost 4 bases and J lost 4, with 14 bases in between. The CDR3 is 13 residues long. CDR3 protein: CSVGGRASYEQYF. The CDR3 bases are TGCAGCGTTGGAGGCAGGGCGAGTTACGAGCAGTACTTC.

This clonotype was counted a few times. The chain carries TRBV5-5 and TRBJ2-3, with TRBD1 matching over 7 bases. The germline V gene has CDR1 SGHKS and CDR2 YYEKEE (reference sequence). The CDR3 totals 16 residues. Trimming at V came to 2 bases and at J to 0 bases, leaving 6 bases not matched to a gene. DNA of the CDR3: TGTGCCAGCAGCTTCCAGGGGGAATCTAGCACAGATACGCAGTATTTT. Amino acid sequence: CASSFQGESSTDTQYF. Full variable domain (remainder filled in from reference TRBV5-5 and TRBJ2-3): DAGVTQSPTHLIKTRGQQVTLRCSPISGHKSVSWYQQVLGQGPQFIFQYYEKEERGRGNFPDRFSARQFPNYSSELNVNALLLGDSALYLCASSFQGESSTDTQYFGPGTRLTVL.

The chain employs TRBV3-1 and TRBJ2-7; no clear D. This CDR3 is 13 amino acids long. Trimming took off 5 bases at V and 2 bases at J, with 10 bases between the two ends. From germline, CDR1 is LGHDT and CDR2 YNNKEL (reference sequence). The CDR3 here is CASSMTKTYEQYF. The CDR3 DNA follows: TGTGCCAGCAGCATGACAAAAACCTACGAGCAGTACTTC.

In the case of this clonotype: Mismatch with germline at one junction end may stem from a read error. The gene calls are TRBV12-3 or TRBV12-4 and TRBJ2-1; 10 positions agree with TRBD1. The CDR3 has 12 residues. The CDR3 DNA is TGTGCCAGCAGTCCTAGGACAGGGGGTAGTTCCTTC. Residues: CASSPRTGGSSF.

This clonotype has ten or more counts. The gene calls are TRBV4-3 and TRBJ1-5; a weak D match, TRBD1 (6 bases). The CDR3 sequence is 15 residues long. Germline V gene lookup returns CDR1 LGHNA and CDR2 YSLEER. Trimming left V 0 bases short and J 7 bases short, with 13 bases between. CDR3 sequence (DNA): TGCGCCAGCAGCCAAGACAGGGGTTTAGGGCAGCCCCAGCATTTT. This gives the protein CASSQDRGLGQPQHF.